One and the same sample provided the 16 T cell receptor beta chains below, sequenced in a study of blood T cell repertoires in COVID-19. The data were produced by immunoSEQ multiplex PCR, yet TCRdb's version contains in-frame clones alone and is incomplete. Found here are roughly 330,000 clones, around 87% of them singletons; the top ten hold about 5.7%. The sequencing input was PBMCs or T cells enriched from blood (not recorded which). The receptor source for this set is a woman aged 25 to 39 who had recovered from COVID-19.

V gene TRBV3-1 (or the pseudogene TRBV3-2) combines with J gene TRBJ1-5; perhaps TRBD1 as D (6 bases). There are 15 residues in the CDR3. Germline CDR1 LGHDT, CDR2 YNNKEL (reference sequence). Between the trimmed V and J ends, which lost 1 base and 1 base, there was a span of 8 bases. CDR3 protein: CASSQAGASNQPQHF. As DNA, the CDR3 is TGTGCCAGCAGCCAAGCAGGGGCGAGCAATCAGCCCCAGCATTTT.

The CDR3 DNA is TGCGCCAGCAGCCAAGAGGCATCTCTTACTAACTATGGCTACACCTTC. Translation gives CASSQEASLTNYGYTF. J is TRBJ1-2 and V is TRBV4-1; D call uncertain. In germline, CDR1 is MGHRA, CDR2 YSYEKL. This CDR3 comprises 16 residues. V shed 0 bases and J shed 0 bases, with 11 bases lying between them.

The CDR3 loop reads CATASPRQGAGRGVYNEQFF. The CDR3, as DNA: TGTGCCACCGCGTCCCCGAGACAGGGGGCCGGGCGGGGGGTTTACAATGAGCAGTTCTTC. This chain connects TRBV19 to TRBJ2-1; 10 nucleotides line up with TRBD1. The CDR3 totals 20 residues. The V segment lost 10 bases and the J segment 4 bases; nucleotides outside the gene matches: 25. CDR1 is LNHDA, CDR2 SQIVND, per germline (reference sequence).

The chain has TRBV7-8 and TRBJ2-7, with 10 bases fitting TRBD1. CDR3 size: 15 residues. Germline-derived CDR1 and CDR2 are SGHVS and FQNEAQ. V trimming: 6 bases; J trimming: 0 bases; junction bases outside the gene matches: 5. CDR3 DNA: TGTGCCAGCAGATCGGACAGGGGGAGCTCCTACGAGCAGTACTTC. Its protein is CASRSDRGSSYEQYF.

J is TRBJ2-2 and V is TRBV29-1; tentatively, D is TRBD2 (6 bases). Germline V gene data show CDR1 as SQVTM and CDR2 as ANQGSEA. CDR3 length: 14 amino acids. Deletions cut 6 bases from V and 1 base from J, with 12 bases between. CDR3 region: CSVGGRLNTGELFF. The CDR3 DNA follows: TGCAGCGTGGGAGGACGGTTGAACACCGGGGAGCTGTTTTTT.

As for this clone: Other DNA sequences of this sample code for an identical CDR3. This chain's CDR3 is CASSLEPYQPQHF. In DNA, the CDR3 is TGTGCCAGCAGCTTAGAGCCCTATCAGCCCCAGCATTTT. J is TRBJ1-5 and V is TRBV7-8; the D is unclear. Trimming removed 1 base from V and 5 bases from J, with 6 bases in between. The germline V gene encodes CDR1 SGHVS and CDR2 FQNEAQ. The CDR3 is 13 residues long.

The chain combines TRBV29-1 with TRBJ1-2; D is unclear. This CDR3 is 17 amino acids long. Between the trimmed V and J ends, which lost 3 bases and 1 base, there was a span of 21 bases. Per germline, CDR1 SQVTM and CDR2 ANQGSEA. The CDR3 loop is CSVDTSDYTRLNYGYTF. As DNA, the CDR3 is TGCAGCGTTGATACGAGTGATTACACCAGACTTAACTATGGCTACACCTTC. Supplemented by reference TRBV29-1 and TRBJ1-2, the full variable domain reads SAVISQKPSRDICQRGTSLTIQCQVDSQVTMMFWYRQQPGQSLTLIATANQGSEATYESGFVIDKFPISRPNLTFSTLTVSNMSPEDSSIYLCSVDTSDYTRLNYGYTFGSGTRLTVV.

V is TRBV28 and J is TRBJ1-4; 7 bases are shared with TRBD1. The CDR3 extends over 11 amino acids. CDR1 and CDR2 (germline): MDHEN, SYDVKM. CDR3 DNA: TGTATTGTGACAGGGCGAGAAAAACTGTTTTTT. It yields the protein CIVTGREKLFF.

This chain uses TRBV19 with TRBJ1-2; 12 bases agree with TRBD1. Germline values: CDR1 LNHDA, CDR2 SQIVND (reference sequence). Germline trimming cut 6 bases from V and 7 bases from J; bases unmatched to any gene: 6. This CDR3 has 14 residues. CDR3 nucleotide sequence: TGTGCCAGTAGGGGGACAGGGGGCGGTCTTGGCTACACCTTC. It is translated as CASRGTGGGLGYTF.

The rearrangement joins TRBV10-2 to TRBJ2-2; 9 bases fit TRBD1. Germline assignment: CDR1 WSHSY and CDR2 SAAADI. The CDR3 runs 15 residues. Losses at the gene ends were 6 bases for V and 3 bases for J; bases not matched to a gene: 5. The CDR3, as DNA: TGCGCCAGCAGATACAGGGGGCAGGACACCGGGGAGCTGTTTTTT. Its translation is CASRYRGQDTGELFF.

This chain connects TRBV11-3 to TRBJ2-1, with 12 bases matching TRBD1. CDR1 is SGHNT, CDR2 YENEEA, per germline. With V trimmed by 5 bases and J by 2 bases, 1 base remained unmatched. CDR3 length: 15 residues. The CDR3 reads CASSGTGGAYNEQFF. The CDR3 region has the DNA TGTGCCAGCAGCGGGACAGGGGGCGCCTACAATGAGCAGTTCTTC.

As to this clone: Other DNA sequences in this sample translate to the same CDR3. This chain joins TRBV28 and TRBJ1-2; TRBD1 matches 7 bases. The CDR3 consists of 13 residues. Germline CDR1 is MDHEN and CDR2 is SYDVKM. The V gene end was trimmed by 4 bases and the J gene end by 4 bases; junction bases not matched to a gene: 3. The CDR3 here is CASSSQGSYGYTF. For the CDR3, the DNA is TGTGCCAGCAGTTCACAGGGGAGCTATGGCTACACCTTC.

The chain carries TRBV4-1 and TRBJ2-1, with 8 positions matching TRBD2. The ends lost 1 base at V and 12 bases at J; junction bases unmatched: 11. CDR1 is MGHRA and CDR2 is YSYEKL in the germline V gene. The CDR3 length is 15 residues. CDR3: CASSQGPGTRVGQFF. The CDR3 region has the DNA TGCGCCAGCAGCCAAGGTCCCGGGACTAGAGTCGGGCAGTTCTTC.

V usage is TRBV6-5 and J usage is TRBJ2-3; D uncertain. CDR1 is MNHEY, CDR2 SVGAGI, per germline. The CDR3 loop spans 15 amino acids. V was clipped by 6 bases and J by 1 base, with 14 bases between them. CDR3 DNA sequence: TGTGCCAGCAGCGCCCTTCGAGGCCGCACAGATACGCAGTATTTT. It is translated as CASSALRGRTDTQYF.

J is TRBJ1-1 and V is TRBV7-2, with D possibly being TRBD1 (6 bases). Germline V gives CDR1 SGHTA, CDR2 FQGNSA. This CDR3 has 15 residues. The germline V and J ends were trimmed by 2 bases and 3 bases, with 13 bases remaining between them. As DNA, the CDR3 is TGTGCCAGCAGCTTATTTGGGGGCATCGACACTGAAGCTTTCTTT. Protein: CASSLFGGIDTEAFF.

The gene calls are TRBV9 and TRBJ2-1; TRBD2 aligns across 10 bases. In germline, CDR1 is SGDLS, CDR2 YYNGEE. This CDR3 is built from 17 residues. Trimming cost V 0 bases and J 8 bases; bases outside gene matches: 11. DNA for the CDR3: TGTGCCAGCAGCGTAGTAAGCGGGGGGGCCGAATTGGATGAGCAGTTCTTC. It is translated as CASSVVSGGAELDEQFF.